The TCR beta chain described here comes from a study of T cells in Graves' hyperthyroidism and ophthalmopathy. Points from the study as a whole: The blood repertoire included most of the expanded thyroid clonotypes above 0.001. Using 13 V-J features, a model discriminated ophthalmopathy from stable hyperthyroidism.

RNA transcripts served as the template for amplifying TCR beta CDR3 regions. HTBI primers drove first-round RT-PCR of the TCR CDR3. One entry per CDR3 protein, called by TCRdb with MiXCR from the multiplex PCR reads. The sample shows 210,000 or so distinct CDR3 sequences, roughly a sixth of them seen only once. The CDR3 runs to 16 residues. Germline V gene sequence: CDR1 MDHEN, CDR2 SYDVKM. Germline trimming cut 6 bases from V and 4 bases from J; bases unmatched to any gene: 14. For the diagnoses, clinical symptoms, serum thyroxine and TRAb, thyroid ultrasound and orbital computed tomography were used. Approximately 10 ml of fresh peripheral blood supplied the PBMCs. The sample holds many counts of this clonotype. As yet, its antigen is unknown.

The rearrangement joins TRBV28 to TRBJ2-5; TRBD2 matches at 7 bases. The material sequenced was blood. The receptor's source is a man aged 50-59 years with Graves' hyperthyroidism. CDR3 bases: TGTGCCAGCAGCCCTATCCCTAGGGGCGGGGGAGAGACCCAGTACTTC. It is translated as CASSPIPRGGGETQYF. Together with reference TRBV28 and TRBJ2-5, the CDR3 gives the full variable domain: DVKVTQSSRYLVKRTGEKVFLECVQDMDHENMFWYRQDPGLGLRLIYFSYDVKMKEKGDIPEGYSVSREKKERFSLILESASTNQTSMYLCASSPIPRGGGETQYFGPGTRLLVL.